This record looks at one TCR beta chain sequence and its context. Trimming took 5 bases from V and 6 from J, leaving 20 bases between them. Per germline, CDR1 SGHKS and CDR2 YYEKEE (reference sequence). The CDR3 is 15 residues long. This specimen comes from a study of blood T cell repertoires in COVID-19. Here immunoSEQ multiplex PCR was the method, and the copy in TCRdb shows in-frame clones only, minus some. The sample consists of approximately 280,000 clones, around nine tenths of them appearing once. The specimen sequenced was PBMCs or T cells enriched from blood (not recorded which). The rearrangement joins TRBV5-5 to TRBJ1-2; possible D gene TRBD1, 6 bases. The receptor's source is a young woman who had recovered from COVID-19. CDR3 sequence (DNA): TGTGCCAGCAGTTCTGGTACAGGGTCTTACGATGGCTACACCTTC. Protein product: CASSSGTGSYDGYTF. The full variable domain, in which reference TRBV5-5 and TRBJ1-2 provide the parts outside the CDR3, is DAGVTQSPTHLIKTRGQQVTLRCSPISGHKSVSWYQQVLGQGPQFIFQYYEKEERGRGNFPDRFSARQFPNYSSELNVNALLLGDSALYLCASSSGTGSYDGYTFGSGTRLTVV.